In this sample, the clone carrying this T cell receptor beta chain turned up a few times. Its antigen is as yet unknown. Trimming took 5 bases from V and 6 from J; bases not matched to a gene: 15. This CDR3 is 17 amino acids long. CDR1 SGHTA and CDR2 FQGNSA come from the germline V gene. These data originate in a study of post-analysis software for immune sequencing data. Turning to the study itself: Relapsing-remitting, secondary progressive and progressive-relapsing multiple sclerosis were all included among the disease courses. Study findings and constraints: People with multiple sclerosis had a significantly lower normalized Chao1 diversity than controls did. Co-batched samples clustered tightly together by F measure. About five TRBV segments (TRBV5-6, TRBV5-1 and TRBV20-1 among them) occurred more frequently in patients than in controls.

Presence of unique molecular identifiers characterized the TCR beta cDNA libraries. The yield from about 1 to 10 million T cells was around 500,000 cDNA molecules in total. TCRdb recomputed calls from the PCR reads with MiXCR, one row per CDR3 protein. The table shows about 770,000 distinct CDR3 sequences, with 46% occurring only once. The TCR was taken from a girl aged 10 to 17 with multiple sclerosis. The sequencing sample was made of blood. This chain connects TRBV7-2 to TRBJ2-1, with TRBD2 matching 8 bases. The CDR3 DNA reads as TGTGCCAGCAGCCCCACTCTGGCGGGAGGCCACCGCAATGAGCAGTTCTTC. This gives the protein CASSPTLAGGHRNEQFF.